A selection of T cell receptor beta chains follows, all from one sample in a study of cytomegalovirus exposure and HLA in healthy donors. Some clones are missing from TCRdb's copy, which holds only in-frame ones; the method was immunoSEQ multiplex PCR. Of under 150,000 clones listed, approximately 86% were seen once; the top ten hold roughly 1.8%. The sequencing sample was made of PBMCs. The receptors originated from a boy aged 5-17 years in good health and CMV-seronegative. The CDR3 runs from the conserved cysteine through the conserved F or W. The D gene is left open where the match is weak. The size of a clone is reported for some rows only, either as once, few or many, or as a class for expanded clones.

V	D	J	size	CDR3	DNA
TRBV2	TRBD1	TRBJ2-7	.	CAGRDRDRSYEQYF	TGTGCCGGTCGCGACAGGGATAGGTCCTACGAGCAGTACTTC
TRBV27	.	TRBJ2-1	.	CASSSSGTYYNEQFF	TGTGCCAGCAGTTCGTCAGGGACTTACTACAATGAGCAGTTCTTC
TRBV30	.	TRBJ2-7	.	CAWSGSGDEQYF	TGTGCCTGGAGTGGGTCGGGGGACGAGCAGTACTTC
TRBV11-2	TRBD1	TRBJ1-2	.	CASSPGQETNYGYTF	TGTGCCAGCAGCCCGGGACAGGAAACTAACTATGGCTACACCTTC
TRBV4-1	TRBD1	TRBJ2-7	.	CASSQGQGDYEQYF	TGCGCCAGCAGCCAGGGACAGGGAGACTACGAGCAGTACTTC
TRBV6-1	.	TRBJ1-2	once	CASSVFGDNYGYTF	TGTGCCAGCAGTGTCTTTGGAGACAACTATGGCTACACCTTC
TRBV5-1	.	TRBJ2-2	.	CASSQIQGSGELFF	TGCGCCAGCAGCCAAATACAGGGTTCCGGGGAGCTGTTTTTT
TRBV7-9	TRBD1	TRBJ1-5	once	CASSLGTGSFEPQHF	TGTGCCAGCAGCTTAGGGACAGGGAGTTTTGAGCCCCAGCATTTT
TRBV7-2	TRBD2	TRBJ2-2	.	CASSFQRGDTGELFF	TGTGCCAGCAGCTTTCAGCGGGGGGACACCGGGGAGCTGTTTTTT
TRBV7-8	TRBD2	TRBJ2-2	once	CASSFGRTNTGELFF	TGTGCCAGCAGCTTCGGGAGGACGAACACCGGGGAGCTGTTTTTT
TRBV4-2	TRBD1	TRBJ1-1	.	CASSKSRDRNTEAFF	TGTGCCAGCAGCAAGTCCCGGGACAGGAACACTGAAGCTTTCTTT
TRBV30	.	TRBJ2-1	.	CAWTEQQGNNEQFF	TGTGCCTGGACCGAGCAACAGGGAAATAATGAGCAGTTCTTC
TRBV6-5	.	TRBJ1-5	few	CASSYSSSGINQPQHF	TGTGCCAGCAGTTACTCAAGTTCAGGGATCAATCAGCCCCAGCATTTT
TRBV5-1	.	TRBJ2-7	.	CASGSTSGYEQYF	TGCGCCAGCGGCTCGACATCGGGGTACGAGCAGTACTTC
TRBV18	TRBD1	TRBJ2-1	.	CASSRTGVNEQFF	TGTGCCAGCTCACGGACAGGGGTCAATGAGCAGTTCTTC
TRBV6-5	TRBD2	TRBJ2-7	.	CASSSPRLAGTYEQYF	TGTGCCAGCAGTTCCCCGAGGCTAGCGGGTACCTACGAGCAGTACTTC
TRBV6-6	TRBD2	TRBJ2-7	once	CASSGTSGSKGPEQYF	TGTGCCAGCAGCGGGACTAGCGGGAGTAAAGGGCCCGAGCAGTACTTC
TRBV18	TRBD1	TRBJ1-6	.	CASSPSGQVNSPLHF	TGTGCCAGCTCACCTTCGGGACAGGTCAATTCACCCCTCCACTTT
TRBV19	.	TRBJ1-1	.	CASSIDVSRSGTEAFF	TGTGCCAGTAGTATAGATGTCTCCCGGAGTGGCACTGAAGCTTTCTTT
TRBV2	TRBD2	TRBJ2-7	.	CASSRLAGDTYF	TGTGCCAGCAGTCGACTAGCGGGGGATACCTACTTC
TRBV6-5	.	TRBJ2-3	few	CASSYAAGTDTQYF	TGTGCCAGCAGTTACGCAGCGGGCACAGATACGCAGTATTTT
TRBV4-3	.	TRBJ1-1	.	CASSPEPNWAGEAFF	TGCGCCAGCAGCCCAGAACCCAATTGGGCTGGTGAAGCTTTCTTT
TRBV9	.	TRBJ2-1	.	CASSATESTNEQFF	TGTGCCAGCAGCGCGACTGAATCAACAAATGAGCAGTTCTTC
TRBV6-1	TRBD1	TRBJ1-5	.	CASGGTGGNQPQHF	TGTGCCAGCGGGGGGACAGGGGGCAATCAGCCCCAGCATTTT
TRBV29-1	.	TRBJ2-5	.	CSVEHRGETQYF	TGCAGCGTTGAACATCGCGGCGAGACCCAGTACTTC
TRBV27	TRBD1	TRBJ1-5	.	CASSQGAAQPQHF	TGTGCCAGCAGTCAGGGGGCCGCGCAGCCCCAGCATTTT
TRBV10-3	TRBD2	TRBJ2-7	.	CAISESTSGSYYEQYF	TGTGCCATCAGTGAGTCTACTAGCGGGAGTTACTACGAGCAGTACTTC
TRBV13	.	TRBJ2-1	.	CASSPSLSGDTYNEQFF	TGTGCCAGCAGTCCTAGTTTAAGCGGGGACACCTACAATGAGCAGTTCTTC